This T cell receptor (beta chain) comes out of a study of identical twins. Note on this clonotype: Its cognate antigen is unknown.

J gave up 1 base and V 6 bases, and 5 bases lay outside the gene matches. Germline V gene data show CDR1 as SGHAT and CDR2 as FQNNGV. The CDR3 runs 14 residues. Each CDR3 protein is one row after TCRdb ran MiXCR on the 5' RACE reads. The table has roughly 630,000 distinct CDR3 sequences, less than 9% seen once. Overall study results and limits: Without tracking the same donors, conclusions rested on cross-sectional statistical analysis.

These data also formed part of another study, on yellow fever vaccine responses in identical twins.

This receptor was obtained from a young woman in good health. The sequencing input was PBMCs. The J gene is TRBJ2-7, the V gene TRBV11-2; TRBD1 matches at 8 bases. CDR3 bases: TGTGCCAGCAGGGAAGGACAGGGATCCTACGAGCAGTACTTC. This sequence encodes CASREGQGSYEQYF.